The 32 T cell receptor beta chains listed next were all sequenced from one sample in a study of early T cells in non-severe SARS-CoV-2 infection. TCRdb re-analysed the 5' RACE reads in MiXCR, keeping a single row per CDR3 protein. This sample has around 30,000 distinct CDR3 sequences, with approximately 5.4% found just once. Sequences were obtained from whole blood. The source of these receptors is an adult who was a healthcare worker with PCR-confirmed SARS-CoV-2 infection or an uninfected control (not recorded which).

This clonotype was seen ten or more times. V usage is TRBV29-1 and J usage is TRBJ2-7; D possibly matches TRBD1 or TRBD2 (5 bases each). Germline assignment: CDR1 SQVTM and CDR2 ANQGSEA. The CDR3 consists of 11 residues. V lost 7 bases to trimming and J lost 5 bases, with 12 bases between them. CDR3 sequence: CSAGEGNEQYF. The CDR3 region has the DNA TGCAGCGCCGGAGAGGGGAACGAGCAGTACTTC.

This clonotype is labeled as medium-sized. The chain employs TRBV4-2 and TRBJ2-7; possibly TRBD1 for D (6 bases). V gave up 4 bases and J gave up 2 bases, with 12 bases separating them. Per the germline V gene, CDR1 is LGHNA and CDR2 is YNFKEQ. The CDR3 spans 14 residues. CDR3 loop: CASSRGGRTYEQYF. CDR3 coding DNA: TGTGCCAGCAGCCGAGGGGGACGGACCTACGAGCAGTACTTC.

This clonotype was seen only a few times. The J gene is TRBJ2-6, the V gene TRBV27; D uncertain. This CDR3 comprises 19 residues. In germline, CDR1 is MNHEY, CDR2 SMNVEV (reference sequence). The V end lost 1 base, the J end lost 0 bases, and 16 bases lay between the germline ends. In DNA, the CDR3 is TGTGCCAGCAGTTTATATCCCCTACAAGCTTTCTCTGGGGCCAACGTCCTGACTTTC. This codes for CASSLYPLQAFSGANVLTF.

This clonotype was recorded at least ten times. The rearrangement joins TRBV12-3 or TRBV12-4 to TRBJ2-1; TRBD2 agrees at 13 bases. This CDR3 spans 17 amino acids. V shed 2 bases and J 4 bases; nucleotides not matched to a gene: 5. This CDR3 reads CASSLSTSGRRYNEQFF. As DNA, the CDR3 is TGTGCCAGCAGTTTATCGACTAGCGGGAGGAGGTACAATGAGCAGTTCTTC.

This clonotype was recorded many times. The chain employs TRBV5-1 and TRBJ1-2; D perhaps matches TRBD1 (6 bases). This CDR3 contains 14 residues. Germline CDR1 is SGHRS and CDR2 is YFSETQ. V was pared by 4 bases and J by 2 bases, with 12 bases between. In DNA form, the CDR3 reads TGCGCCAGCAGCCAGCAGAGGGGGAACTATGGCTACACCTTC. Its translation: CASSQQRGNYGYTF.

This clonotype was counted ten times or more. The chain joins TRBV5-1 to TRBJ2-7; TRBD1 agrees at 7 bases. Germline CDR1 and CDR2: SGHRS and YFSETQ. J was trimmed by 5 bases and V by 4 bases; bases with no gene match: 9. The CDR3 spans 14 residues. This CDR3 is CASSEGQRSDEQYF. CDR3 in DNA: TGCGCCAGCAGCGAGGGACAGAGGTCCGACGAGCAGTACTTC.

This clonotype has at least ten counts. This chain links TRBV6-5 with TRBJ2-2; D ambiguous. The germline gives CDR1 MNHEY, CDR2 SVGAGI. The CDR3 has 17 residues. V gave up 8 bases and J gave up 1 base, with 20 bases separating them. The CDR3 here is CASRPHGSNRNTGELFF. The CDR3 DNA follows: TGTGCCAGCCGTCCCCACGGGTCCAACAGGAACACCGGGGAGCTGTTTTTT.

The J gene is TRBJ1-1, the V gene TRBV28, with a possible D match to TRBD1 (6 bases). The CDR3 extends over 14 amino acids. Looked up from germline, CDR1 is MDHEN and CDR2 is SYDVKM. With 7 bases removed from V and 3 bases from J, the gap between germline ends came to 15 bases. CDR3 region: CASKWGGGYTEAFF. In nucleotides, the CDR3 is TGTGCCAGCAAGTGGGGGGGCGGTTACACTGAAGCTTTCTTT.

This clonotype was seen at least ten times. Written as DNA, the CDR3 is TGTGCCATCAGTGAGCCAACTAGCGGGAGGACACCCTACGAGCAGTACTTC. This translates into CAISEPTSGRTPYEQYF. V and J are TRBV10-3 and TRBJ2-7; TRBD2 matches at 12 bases. The germline gives CDR1 ENHRY, CDR2 SYGVKD. The CDR3 has 17 amino acids. V was clipped by 2 bases and J by 2 bases; unmatched bases: 7.

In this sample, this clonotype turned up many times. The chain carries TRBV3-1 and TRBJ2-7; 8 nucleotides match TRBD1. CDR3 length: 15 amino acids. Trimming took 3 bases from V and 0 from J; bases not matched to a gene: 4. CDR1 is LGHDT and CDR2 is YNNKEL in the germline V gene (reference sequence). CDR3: CASSQTGASSYEQYF. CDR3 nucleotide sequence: TGTGCCAGCAGCCAGACAGGGGCCAGCTCCTACGAGCAGTACTTC.

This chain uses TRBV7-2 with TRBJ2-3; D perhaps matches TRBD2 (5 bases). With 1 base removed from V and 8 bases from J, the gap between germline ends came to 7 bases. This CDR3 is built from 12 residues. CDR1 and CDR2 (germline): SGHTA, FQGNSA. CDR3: CASSLDEGTQYF. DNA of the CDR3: TGTGCCAGCAGCTTAGACGAGGGTACGCAGTATTTT.

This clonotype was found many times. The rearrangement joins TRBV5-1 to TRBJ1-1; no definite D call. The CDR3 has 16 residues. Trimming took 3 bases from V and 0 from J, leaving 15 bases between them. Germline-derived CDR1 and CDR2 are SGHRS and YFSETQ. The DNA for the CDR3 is TGCGCCAGCAGCTCCGGTAGGAGGAGCATGAACACTGAAGCTTTCTTT. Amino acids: CASSSGRRSMNTEAFF.

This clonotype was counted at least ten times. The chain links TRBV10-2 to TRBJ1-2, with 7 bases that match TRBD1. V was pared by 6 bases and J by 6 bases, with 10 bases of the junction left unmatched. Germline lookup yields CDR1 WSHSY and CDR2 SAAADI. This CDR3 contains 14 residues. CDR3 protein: CASRLQGTVDGYTF. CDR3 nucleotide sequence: TGCGCCAGCAGACTTCAAGGGACAGTGGATGGCTACACCTTC.

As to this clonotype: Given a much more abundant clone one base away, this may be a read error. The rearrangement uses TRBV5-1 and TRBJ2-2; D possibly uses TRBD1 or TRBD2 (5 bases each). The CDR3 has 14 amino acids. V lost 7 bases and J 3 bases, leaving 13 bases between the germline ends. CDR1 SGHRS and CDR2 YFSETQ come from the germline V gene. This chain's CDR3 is CASGPGAHTGELFF. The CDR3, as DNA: TGCGCCAGCGGACCCGGGGCGCACACCGGGGAGCTGTTTTTT.

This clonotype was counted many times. Here the CDR3 DNA reads TGCAGTGCTAGGCTCAGGAGGGGCTACGAGCAGTACTTC. Encoded protein: CSARLRRGYEQYF. The chain carries TRBV20-1 and TRBJ2-7, with D possibly matching TRBD2 (6 bases). Germline CDR1 DFQATT, CDR2 SNEGSKA (reference sequence). The length of the CDR3 is 13 residues. Trimming took 3 bases from V and 3 from J, leaving 12 bases between them.

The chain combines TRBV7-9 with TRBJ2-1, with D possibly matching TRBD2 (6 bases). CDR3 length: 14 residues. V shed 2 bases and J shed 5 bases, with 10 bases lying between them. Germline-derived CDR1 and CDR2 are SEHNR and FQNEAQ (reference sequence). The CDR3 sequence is CASSLTGVNNEQFF. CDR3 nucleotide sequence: TGTGCCAGCAGCTTAACGGGGGTAAACAATGAGCAGTTCTTC.

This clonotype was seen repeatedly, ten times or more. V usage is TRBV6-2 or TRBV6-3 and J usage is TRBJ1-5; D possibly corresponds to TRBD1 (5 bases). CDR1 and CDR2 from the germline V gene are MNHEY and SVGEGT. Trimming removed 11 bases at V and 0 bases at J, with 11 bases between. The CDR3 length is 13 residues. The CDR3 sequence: CAAGQLSNQPQHF. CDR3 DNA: TGTGCCGCGGGGCAGCTTAGCAATCAGCCCCAGCATTTT.

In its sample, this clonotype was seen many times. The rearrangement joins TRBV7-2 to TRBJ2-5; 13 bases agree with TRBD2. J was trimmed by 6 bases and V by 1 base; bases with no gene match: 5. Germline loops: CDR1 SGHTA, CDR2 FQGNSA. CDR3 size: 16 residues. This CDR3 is CASSLDTSGRAKTQYF. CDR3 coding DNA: TGTGCCAGCAGCTTAGATACTAGCGGGAGGGCAAAGACCCAGTACTTC.

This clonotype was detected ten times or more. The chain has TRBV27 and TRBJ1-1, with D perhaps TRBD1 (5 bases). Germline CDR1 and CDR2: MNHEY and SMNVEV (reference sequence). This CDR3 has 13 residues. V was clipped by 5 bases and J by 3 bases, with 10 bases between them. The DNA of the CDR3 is TGTGCCAGCAGTCTGACAGCCTACACTGAAGCTTTCTTT. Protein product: CASSLTAYTEAFF.

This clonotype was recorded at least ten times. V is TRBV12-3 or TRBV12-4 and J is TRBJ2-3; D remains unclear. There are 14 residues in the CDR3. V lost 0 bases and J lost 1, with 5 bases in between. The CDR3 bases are TGTGCCAGCAGTTTAGCATCCCGCACAGATACGCAGTATTTT. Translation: CASSLASRTDTQYF.

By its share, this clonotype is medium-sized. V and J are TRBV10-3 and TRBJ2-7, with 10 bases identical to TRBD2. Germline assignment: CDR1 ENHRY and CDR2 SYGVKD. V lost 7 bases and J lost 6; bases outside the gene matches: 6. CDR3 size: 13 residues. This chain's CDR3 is CAIMGAGGGEQYF. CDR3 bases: TGTGCCATCATGGGAGCGGGGGGGGGCGAGCAGTACTTC.

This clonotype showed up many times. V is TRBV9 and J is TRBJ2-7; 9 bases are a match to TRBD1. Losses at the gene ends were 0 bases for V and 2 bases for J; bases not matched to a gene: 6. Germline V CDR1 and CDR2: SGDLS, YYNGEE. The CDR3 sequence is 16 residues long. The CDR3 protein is CASSVGGQGRTYEQYF. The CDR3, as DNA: TGTGCCAGCAGCGTAGGGGGACAGGGCCGGACCTACGAGCAGTACTTC.

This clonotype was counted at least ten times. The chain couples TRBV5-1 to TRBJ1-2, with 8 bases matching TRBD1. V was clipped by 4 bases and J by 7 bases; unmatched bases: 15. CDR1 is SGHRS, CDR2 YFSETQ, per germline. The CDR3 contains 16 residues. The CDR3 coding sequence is TGCGCCAGCAGCCCCCGCGCGACAGGGGAGGGGATTGGCTACACCTTC. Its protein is CASSPRATGEGIGYTF.

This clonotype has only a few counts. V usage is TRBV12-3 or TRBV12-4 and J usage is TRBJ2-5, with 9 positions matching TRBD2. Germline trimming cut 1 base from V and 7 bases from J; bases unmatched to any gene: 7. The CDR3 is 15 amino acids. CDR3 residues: CASSLGTVRGGTQYF. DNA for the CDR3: TGTGCCAGCAGTTTAGGGACAGTGCGGGGGGGGACCCAGTACTTC.

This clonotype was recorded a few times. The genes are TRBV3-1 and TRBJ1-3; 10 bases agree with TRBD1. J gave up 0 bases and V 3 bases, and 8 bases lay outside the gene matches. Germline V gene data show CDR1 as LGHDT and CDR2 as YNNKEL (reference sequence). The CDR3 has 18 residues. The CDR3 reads CASSQIWTGGSSGNTIYF. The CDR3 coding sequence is TGTGCCAGCAGCCAGATTTGGACAGGGGGGTCCTCTGGAAACACCATATATTTT.

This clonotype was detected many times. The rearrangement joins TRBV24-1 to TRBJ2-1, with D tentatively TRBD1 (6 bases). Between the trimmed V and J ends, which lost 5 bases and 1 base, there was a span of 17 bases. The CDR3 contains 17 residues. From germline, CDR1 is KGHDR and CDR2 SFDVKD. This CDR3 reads CATSGKDSKLSYNEQFF. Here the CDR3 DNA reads TGTGCCACCAGTGGGAAGGACAGTAAGTTATCCTACAATGAGCAGTTCTTC.

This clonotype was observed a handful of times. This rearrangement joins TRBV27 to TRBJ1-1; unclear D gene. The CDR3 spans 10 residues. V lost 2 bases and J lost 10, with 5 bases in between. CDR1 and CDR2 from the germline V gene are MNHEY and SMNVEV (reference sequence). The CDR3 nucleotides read TGTGCCAGCAGTTTAAAGCGAGCTTTCTTT. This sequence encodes CASSLKRAFF.

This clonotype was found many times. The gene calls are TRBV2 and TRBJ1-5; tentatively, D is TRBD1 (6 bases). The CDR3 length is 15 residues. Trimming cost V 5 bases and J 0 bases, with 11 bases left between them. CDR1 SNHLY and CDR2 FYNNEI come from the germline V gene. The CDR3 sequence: CASSKQGHSNQPQHF. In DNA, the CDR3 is TGTGCCAGCAGTAAACAGGGCCATAGCAATCAGCCCCAGCATTTT.

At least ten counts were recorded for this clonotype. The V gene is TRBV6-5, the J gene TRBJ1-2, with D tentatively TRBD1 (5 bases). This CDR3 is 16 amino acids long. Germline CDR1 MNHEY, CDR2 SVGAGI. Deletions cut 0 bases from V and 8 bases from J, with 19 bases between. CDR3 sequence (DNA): TGTGCCAGCAGTTACTCATGGGCGGACAAAGGGCAAGGCTACACCTTC. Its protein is CASSYSWADKGQGYTF.

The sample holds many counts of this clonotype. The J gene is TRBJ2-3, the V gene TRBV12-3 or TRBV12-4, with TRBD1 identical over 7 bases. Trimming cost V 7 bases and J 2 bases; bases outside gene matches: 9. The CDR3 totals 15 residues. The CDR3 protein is CASNPTGAPTDTQYF. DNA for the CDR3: TGTGCCAGCAACCCTACAGGGGCCCCCACAGATACGCAGTATTTT.

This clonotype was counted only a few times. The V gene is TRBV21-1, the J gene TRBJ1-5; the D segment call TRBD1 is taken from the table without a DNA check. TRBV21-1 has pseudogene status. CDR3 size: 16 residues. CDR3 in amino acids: CASSNLGHPPDQPQHF. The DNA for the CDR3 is TGTGCCAGCAGCAACTTAGGGCATCCCCCGGATCAGCCCCAGCATTTT.

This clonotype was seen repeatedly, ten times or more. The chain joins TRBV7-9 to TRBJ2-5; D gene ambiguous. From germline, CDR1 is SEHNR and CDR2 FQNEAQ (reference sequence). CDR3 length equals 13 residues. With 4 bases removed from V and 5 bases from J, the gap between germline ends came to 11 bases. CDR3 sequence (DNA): TGTGCCAGCAGCTCGACGGTAGGGGAGACCCAGTACTTC. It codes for CASSSTVGETQYF.